These T cell receptor beta chains were read from a single sample in a study of blood T cell repertoires in COVID-19. The table came from immunoSEQ multiplex PCR; TCRdb's copy has only in-frame clones and leaves some out. The sample carries 45,000 to 55,000 clones, around 87% recorded once. Sequenced sample: peripheral blood. The receptors stem from a middle-aged man with active COVID-19. Both conserved end residues are part of each CDR3. Fields, in order: D gene, J gene, V gene, clone size, CDR3 DNA, CDR3 protein. D genes are given only for firm matches. The size of a clone is reported for some rows only, either as once, few or many, or as a class for expanded clones.

NA	TRBJ1-4	TRBV9	NA	TGTGCCAGCAGCCCGCGTTCAGGGCTAGTGGAAAAACTGTTTTTT	CASSPRSGLVEKLFF
TRBD2	TRBJ2-5	TRBV19	NA	TGTGCCAGTAGTAAAGCGGGGGCCCTCCAAGAGACCCAGTACTTC	CASSKAGALQETQYF
NA	TRBJ2-3	TRBV9	NA	TGTGCCAGCAGCGTAAACAGACAAGGTAGCGGCAATACGCAGTATTTT	CASSVNRQGSGNTQYF
TRBD2	TRBJ2-7	TRBV10-3	NA	TGTGCCATTCGGACTAGCGGGAGCTACGAGCAGTACTTC	CAIRTSGSYEQYF
NA	TRBJ2-3	TRBV12-5	NA	TGTGCTAGTGGTGGCGGGACCAGCACAGATACGCAGTATTTT	CASGGGTSTDTQYF
TRBD2	TRBJ2-7	TRBV28	NA	TGTGCCAGCAGTCAAGGACTAGCGGGAAATTACGAGCAGTACTTC	CASSQGLAGNYEQYF
NA	TRBJ1-2	TRBV7-2	NA	TGTGCCAGCAGCTTAGCTATAGGGGCCGGCTATGGCTACACCTTC	CASSLAIGAGYGYTF
NA	TRBJ1-5	TRBV24-1	NA	TGTGCCACCAGTGATTCCCGACAGGTAGATCAGCCCCAGCATTTT	CATSDSRQVDQPQHF
TRBD1	TRBJ1-2	TRBV4-3	few	TGCGCCAGCAGCCAAGTATCCGGACAGGGTATAAATGGCTACACCTTC	CASSQVSGQGINGYTF
NA	TRBJ1-5	TRBV28	NA	TGTGCCAGCAGTTTATTGGGTGCGGGGGACAATCAGCCCCAGCATTTT	CASSLLGAGDNQPQHF